This TCR beta chain originates from a study of cytomegalovirus exposure and HLA in healthy donors. The sample holds a few counts of this clone. Its antigen is unidentified. The CDR3 is 14 amino acids. The germline V gene has CDR1 SGHTA and CDR2 FQGTGA. Trimming took 5 bases from V and 1 from J, leaving 11 bases between them. Overall study findings and caveats: The study listed 164 cytomegalovirus-associated TCR beta chains.

The PCR ran on 60 Vbeta and 13 Jbeta primers. TCRdb keeps only in-frame clones here, not all; method: immunoSEQ multiplex PCR. The sample has roughly 190,000 clones, roughly 80% seen once. The TCR sequence derives from a man aged 40-49 years in good health and CMV-seropositive. The sequenced sample was PBMCs. The J gene is TRBJ1-1, the V gene TRBV7-3; D is undetermined. The CDR3 protein is CASSPRVTNTEAFF. The CDR3 coding sequence is TGTGCCAGCAGCCCTCGGGTTACGAACACTGAAGCTTTCTTT.